This TCR beta chain appears in the sequencing data of a study of metastatic and nonmetastatic thyroid tumors. Overall study context: Repertoires of blood and of tissue (tumor or nodule) from malignant and benign thyroid patients were compared. Study-wide results and caveats: When malignant thyroid tumors were compared with benign nodules, TCR beta diversity was reportedly significantly higher in the malignant tumors. This held in both blood and tumor samples.

In the authors' methods: Building a distant-metastasis classifier for papillary thyroid cancer drew on CDR3 differences across clinicopathological groups. Via MiXCR, TCRdb re-called the PCR reads. These V and J calls originate from TCRdb's pipeline instead of the authors' own analysis. The data hold roughly 8,000 clones, with 20% to 25% observed a single time. This clone is medium-sized. The antigen is not known. Germline V gives CDR1 SNHLY, CDR2 FYNNEI. The CDR3 is 15 amino acids. V lost 3 bases, J lost 4 bases, and 6 bases stayed unmatched. Prior to thyroid surgery, none of the patients had received any treatment.

The V call is TRBV2, the J call TRBJ2-5; 9 bases are shared with TRBD1. The TCR comes from a female donor with papillary thyroid cancer or a benign thyroid nodule (not recorded which). Some clones in this sample may be carry-over from other donors' samples. Sequenced material: tumor tissue. CDR3 in DNA: TGTGCCAGCAGTGACTCGGACAGGGGTGGAGAGACCCAGTACTTC. It encodes CASSDSDRGGETQYF.